This T cell receptor (beta chain) stems from a study of T cell repertoires in cytomegalovirus infection. On the study more broadly: It was the public TCR beta signatures that indicated both CMV infection and matching HLA type. Study-level points and caveats: CMV carriers with the relevant HLA were identified by cumulative public TCR beta family frequency. HLA-C-restricted, CMV-specific TCR beta clonotypes were dominant ex vivo.

TCRdb recomputed calls from the reads with MiXCR, one row per CDR3 protein. The profile shows about 230,000 distinct CDR3 sequences, about 20% of them singletons. Trimming removed 6 bases from V and 5 bases from J; junction bases left unmatched: 9. The germline gives CDR1 DFQATT, CDR2 SNEGSKA (reference sequence). The CDR3 has 13 amino acids. On this clonotype itself: No antigen is known for it.

The specimen sequenced was CD8+ T cells from PBMCs. The clonotype was recovered from a human donor in good health (CMV status not recorded). Some clones in this sample may be carry-over from other donors' samples. The chain employs TRBV20-1 and TRBJ1-1; TRBD1 matches at 7 bases. Written as DNA, the CDR3 is TGCAGTGCATACAGGGGAAGTAAAACTGAAGCTTTCTTT. Translation gives CSAYRGSKTEAFF.